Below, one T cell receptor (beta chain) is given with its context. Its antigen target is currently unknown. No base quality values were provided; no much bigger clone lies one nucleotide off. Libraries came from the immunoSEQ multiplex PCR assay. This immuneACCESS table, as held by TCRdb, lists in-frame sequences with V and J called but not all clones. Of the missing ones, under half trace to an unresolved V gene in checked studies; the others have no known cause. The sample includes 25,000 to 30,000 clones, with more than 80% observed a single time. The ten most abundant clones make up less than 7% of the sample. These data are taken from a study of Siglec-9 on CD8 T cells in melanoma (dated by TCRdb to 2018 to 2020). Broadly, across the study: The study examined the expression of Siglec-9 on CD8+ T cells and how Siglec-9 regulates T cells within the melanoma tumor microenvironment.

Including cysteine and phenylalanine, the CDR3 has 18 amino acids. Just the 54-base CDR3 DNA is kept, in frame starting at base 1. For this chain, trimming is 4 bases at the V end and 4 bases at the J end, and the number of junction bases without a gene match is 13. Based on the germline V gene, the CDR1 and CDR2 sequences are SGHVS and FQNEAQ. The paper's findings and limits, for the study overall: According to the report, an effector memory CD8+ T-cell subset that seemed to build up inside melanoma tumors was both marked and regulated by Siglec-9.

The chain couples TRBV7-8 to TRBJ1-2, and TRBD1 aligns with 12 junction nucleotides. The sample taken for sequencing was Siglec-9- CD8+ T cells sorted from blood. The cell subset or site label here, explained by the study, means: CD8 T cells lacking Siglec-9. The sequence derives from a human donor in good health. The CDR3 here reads CASSSRDRGRRWSYGYTF. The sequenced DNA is TGTGCCAGCAGCTCCCGGGACAGGGGGCGAAGATGGAGCTATGGCTACACCTTC.